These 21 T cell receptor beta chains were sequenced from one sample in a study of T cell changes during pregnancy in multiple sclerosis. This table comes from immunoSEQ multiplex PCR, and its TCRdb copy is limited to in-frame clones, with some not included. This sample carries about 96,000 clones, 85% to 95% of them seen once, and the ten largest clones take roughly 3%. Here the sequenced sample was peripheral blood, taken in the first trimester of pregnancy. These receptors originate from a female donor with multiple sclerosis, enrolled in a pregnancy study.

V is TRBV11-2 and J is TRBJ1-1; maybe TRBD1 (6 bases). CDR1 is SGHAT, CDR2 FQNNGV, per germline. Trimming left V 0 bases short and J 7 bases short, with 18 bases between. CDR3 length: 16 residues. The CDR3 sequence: CASSLDLGGWKDEAFF. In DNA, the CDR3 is TGTGCCAGCAGCTTAGATCTAGGGGGATGGAAGGATGAAGCTTTCTTT.

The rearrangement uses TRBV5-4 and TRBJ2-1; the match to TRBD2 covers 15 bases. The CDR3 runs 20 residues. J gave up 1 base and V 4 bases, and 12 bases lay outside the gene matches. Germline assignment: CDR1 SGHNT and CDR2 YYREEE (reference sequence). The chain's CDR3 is CASSLVRTSGRARSYNEQFF. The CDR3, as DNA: TGTGCCAGCAGCCTAGTAAGGACTAGCGGGAGGGCCCGGTCCTACAATGAGCAGTTCTTC.

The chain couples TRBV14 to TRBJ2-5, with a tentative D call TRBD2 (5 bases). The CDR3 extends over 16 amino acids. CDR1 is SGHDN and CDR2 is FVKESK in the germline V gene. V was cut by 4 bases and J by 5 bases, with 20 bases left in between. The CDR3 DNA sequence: TGTGCCAGCAGCCCAGCCCGGGGATCCTTAGGGGAGACCCAGTACTTC. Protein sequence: CASSPARGSLGETQYF.

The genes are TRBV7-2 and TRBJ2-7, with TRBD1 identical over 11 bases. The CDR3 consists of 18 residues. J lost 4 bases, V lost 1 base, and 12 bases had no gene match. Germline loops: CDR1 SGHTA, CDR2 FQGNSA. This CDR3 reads CASSLDFWGTGGRYEQYF. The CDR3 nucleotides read TGTGCCAGCAGCTTAGATTTCTGGGGGACAGGGGGTCGGTACGAGCAGTACTTC.

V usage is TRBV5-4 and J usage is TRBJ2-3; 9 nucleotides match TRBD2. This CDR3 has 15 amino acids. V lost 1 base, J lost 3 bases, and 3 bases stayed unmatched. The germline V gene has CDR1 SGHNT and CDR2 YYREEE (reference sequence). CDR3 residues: CASSLRLAETDTQYF. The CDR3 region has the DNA TGTGCCAGCAGCTTGAGACTAGCGGAGACAGATACGCAGTATTTT.

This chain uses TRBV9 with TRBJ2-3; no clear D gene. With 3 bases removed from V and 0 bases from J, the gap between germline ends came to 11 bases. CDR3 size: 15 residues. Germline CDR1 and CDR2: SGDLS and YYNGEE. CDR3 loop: CASSGLRGSTDTQYF. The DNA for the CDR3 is TGTGCCAGCAGCGGGTTACGAGGTAGCACAGATACGCAGTATTTT.

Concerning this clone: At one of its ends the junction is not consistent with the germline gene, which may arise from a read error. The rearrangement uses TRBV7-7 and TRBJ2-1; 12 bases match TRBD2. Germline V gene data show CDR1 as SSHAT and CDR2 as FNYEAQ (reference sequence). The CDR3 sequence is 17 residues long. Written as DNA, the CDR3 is TGTGCTAGCAGCTTACCTCACCTAGCGGGAGGGAACAATGAGCAGTTCTTC. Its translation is CASSLPHLAGGNNEQFF.

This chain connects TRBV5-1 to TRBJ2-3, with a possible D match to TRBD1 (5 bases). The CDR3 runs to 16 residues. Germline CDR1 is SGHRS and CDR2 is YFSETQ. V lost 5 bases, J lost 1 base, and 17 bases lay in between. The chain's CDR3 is CASRRSTVEGTDTQYF. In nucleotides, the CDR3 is TGCGCCAGCAGACGTTCGACAGTGGAAGGCACAGATACGCAGTATTTT.

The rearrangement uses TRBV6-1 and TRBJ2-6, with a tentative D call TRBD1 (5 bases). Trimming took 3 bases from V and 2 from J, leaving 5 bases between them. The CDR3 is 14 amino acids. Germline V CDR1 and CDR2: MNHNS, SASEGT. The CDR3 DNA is TGTGCCAGCAGTGAGACAGCTGGGGCCAACGTCCTGACTTTC. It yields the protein CASSETAGANVLTF.

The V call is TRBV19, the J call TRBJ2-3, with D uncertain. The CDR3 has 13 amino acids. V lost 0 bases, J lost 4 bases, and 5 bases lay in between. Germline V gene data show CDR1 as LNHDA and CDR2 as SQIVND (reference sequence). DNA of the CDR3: TGTGCCAGTAGTATAGATCGGGCAGATACGCAGTATTTT. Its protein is CASSIDRADTQYF.

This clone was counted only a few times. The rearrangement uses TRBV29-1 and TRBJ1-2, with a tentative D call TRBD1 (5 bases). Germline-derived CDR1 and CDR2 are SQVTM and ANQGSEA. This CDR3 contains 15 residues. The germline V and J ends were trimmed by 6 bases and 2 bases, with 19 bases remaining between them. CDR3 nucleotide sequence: TGCAGCGTGGGCCTTTCTGGGGGGTTAAACTATGGCTACACCTTC. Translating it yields CSVGLSGGLNYGYTF.

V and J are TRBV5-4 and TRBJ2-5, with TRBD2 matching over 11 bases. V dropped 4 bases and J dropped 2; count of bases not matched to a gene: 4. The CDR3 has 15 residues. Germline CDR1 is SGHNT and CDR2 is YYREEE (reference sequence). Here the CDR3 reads CASSTGLAEQETQYF. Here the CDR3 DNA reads TGTGCCAGCAGCACGGGACTAGCGGAACAAGAGACCCAGTACTTC.

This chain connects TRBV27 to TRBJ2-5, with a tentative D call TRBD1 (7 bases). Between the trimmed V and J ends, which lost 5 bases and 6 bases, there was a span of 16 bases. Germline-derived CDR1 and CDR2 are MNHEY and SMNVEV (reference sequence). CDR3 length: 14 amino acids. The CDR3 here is CASSPSRGAQTQYF. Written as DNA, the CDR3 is TGTGCCAGCAGTCCCTCCAGGGGGGCGCAGACCCAGTACTTC.

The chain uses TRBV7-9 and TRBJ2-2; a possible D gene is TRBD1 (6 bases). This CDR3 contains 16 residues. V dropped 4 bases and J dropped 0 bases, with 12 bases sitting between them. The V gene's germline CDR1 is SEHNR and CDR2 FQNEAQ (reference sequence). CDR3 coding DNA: TGTGCCAGCAGCTCTCCGGGACACACGAACACCGGGGAGCTGTTTTTT. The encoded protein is CASSSPGHTNTGELFF.

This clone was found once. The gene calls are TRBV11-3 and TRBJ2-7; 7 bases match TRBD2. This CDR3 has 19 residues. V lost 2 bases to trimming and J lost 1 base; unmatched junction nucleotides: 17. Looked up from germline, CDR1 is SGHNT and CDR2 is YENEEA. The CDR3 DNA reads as TGTGCCAGCAGCTTATTTTGGCGGGAGATGGGACCGCCGTCCTACGAGCAGTACTTC. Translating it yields CASSLFWREMGPPSYEQYF. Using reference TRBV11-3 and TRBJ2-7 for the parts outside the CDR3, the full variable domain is EAGVVQSPRYKIIEKKQPVAFWCNPISGHNTLYWYLQNLGQGPELLIRYENEEAVDDSQLPKDRFSAERLKGVDSTLKIQPAELGDSAVYLCASSLFWREMGPPSYEQYFGPGTRLTVT.

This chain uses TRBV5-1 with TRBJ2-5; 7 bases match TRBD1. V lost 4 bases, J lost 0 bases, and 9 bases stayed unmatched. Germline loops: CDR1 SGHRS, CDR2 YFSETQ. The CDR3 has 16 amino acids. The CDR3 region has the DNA TGCGCCAGCAGCCGACATGGGACAGTTAACCAAGAGACCCAGTACTTC. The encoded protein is CASSRHGTVNQETQYF.

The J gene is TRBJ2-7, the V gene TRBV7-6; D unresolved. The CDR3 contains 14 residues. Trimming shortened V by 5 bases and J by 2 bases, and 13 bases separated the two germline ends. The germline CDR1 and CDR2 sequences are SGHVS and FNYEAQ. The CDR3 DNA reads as TGTGCCAGCAGCGCCGGAGAGCAGCCCTACGAGCAGTACTTC. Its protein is CASSAGEQPYEQYF.

CDR3 sequence (DNA): TGTGCCAGCAGTGACCGGGACACCGGGGAGCTGTTTTTT. Translation: CASSDRDTGELFF. The chain employs TRBV6-4 and TRBJ2-2; D remains unclear. The V and J ends lost 2 bases and 3 bases respectively, with 4 bases between them. Germline V gene lookup returns CDR1 MRHNA and CDR2 SNTAGT. The CDR3 contains 13 residues.

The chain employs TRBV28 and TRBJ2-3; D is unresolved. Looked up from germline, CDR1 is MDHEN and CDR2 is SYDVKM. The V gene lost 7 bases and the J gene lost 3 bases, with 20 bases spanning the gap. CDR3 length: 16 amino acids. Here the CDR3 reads CASTLGTQLGTDTQYF. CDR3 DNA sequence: TGTGCCAGCACCCTCGGAACTCAGCTAGGTACAGATACGCAGTATTTT.

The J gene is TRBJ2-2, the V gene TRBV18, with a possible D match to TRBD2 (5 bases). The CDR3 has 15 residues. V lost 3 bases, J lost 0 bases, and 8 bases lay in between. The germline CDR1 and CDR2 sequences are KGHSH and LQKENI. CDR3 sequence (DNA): TGTGCCAGCTCACCGAGCGGAACGAACACCGGGGAGCTGTTTTTT. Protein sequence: CASSPSGTNTGELFF.

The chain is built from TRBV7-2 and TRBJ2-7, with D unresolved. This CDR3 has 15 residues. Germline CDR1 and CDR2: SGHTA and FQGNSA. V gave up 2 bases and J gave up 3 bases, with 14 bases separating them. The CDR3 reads CASSLLERSFYEQYF. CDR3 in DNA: TGTGCCAGCAGCTTACTAGAACGAAGTTTCTACGAGCAGTACTTC.